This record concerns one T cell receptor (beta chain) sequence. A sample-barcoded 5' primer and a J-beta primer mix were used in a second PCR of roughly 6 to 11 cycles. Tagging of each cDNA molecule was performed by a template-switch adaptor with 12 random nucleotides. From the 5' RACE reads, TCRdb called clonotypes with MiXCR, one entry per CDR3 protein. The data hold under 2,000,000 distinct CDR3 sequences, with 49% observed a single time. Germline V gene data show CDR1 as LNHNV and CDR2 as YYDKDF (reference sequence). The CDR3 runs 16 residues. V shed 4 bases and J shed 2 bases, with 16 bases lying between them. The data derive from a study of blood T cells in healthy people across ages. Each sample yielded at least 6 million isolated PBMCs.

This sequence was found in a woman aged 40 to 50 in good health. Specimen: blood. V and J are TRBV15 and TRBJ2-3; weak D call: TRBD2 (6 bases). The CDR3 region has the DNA TGTGCCACCAGCAAATCCGGGACTCGATACACAGATACGCAGTATTTT. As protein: CATSKSGTRYTDTQYF.